The rows below give T cell receptor beta chains drawn from one sample of a study of T cell repertoires in cytomegalovirus infection. TCRdb re-analysed the reads in MiXCR, keeping a single row per CDR3 protein. The sample includes 150,000 to 200,000 distinct CDR3 sequences, about a tenth of them seen just once. The sequencing sample was made of PBMCs. Source of these receptors: a human donor in good health (CMV status not recorded). Some clones in this sample may be carry-over from other donors' samples. Both conserved end residues are part of each CDR3. The order of the fields is V gene, D gene, J gene, clone size, CDR3 DNA, CDR3 protein. The D gene is left open where the match is weak. The size field is filled for only some rows; it gives once, few, many or a size class.

v_call: TRBV28
d_call: .
j_call: TRBJ1-5
clone_size: .
cdr3_nt: TGTGCCAGCAGGAGAGTATTACGCCAGCCCCAGCATTTT
cdr3_aa: CASRRVLRQPQHF

v_call: TRBV6-5
d_call: .
j_call: TRBJ2-7
clone_size: few
cdr3_nt: TGTGCCAGCAGTTACCCCACTTGGAAAGCCTACGAGCAGTACTTC
cdr3_aa: CASSYPTWKAYEQYF

v_call: TRBV10-3
d_call: .
j_call: TRBJ1-4
clone_size: few
cdr3_nt: TGTGCCATCAGATCCAACACGGGGGAAAAACTGTTTTTT
cdr3_aa: CAIRSNTGEKLFF

v_call: TRBV28
d_call: TRBD2
j_call: TRBJ2-3
clone_size: few
cdr3_nt: TGTGCCAGCAGACTAGCGGGGGGCACAGATACGCAGTATTTT
cdr3_aa: CASRLAGGTDTQYF

v_call: TRBV15
d_call: TRBD2
j_call: TRBJ2-5
clone_size: .
cdr3_nt: TGTGCCACCAGCAGAGAACTAGCGGGAGGTGAGACCCAGTACTTC
cdr3_aa: CATSRELAGGETQYF

v_call: TRBV4-1
d_call: TRBD1
j_call: TRBJ1-2
clone_size: many
cdr3_nt: TGCGCCAGCAGCCAACTGTTCGGGACAGCTAACTATGGCTACACCTTC
cdr3_aa: CASSQLFGTANYGYTF

v_call: TRBV6-2/TRBV6-3
d_call: .
j_call: TRBJ1-1
clone_size: .
cdr3_nt: TGTGCCAGCAGTTACTCAGGGTGGAACACTGAAGCTTTCTTT
cdr3_aa: CASSYSGWNTEAFF

v_call: TRBV7-8
d_call: .
j_call: TRBJ1-6
clone_size: .
cdr3_nt: TGTGCCAGCAGCTTAGAGTCTGGAGTCAATTCACCCCTCCACTTT
cdr3_aa: CASSLESGVNSPLHF

v_call: TRBV28
d_call: TRBD2
j_call: TRBJ2-1
clone_size: many
cdr3_nt: TGTGCCAGCAGTCGGGGTGGGAGGGCCTTCCCGCATGAGCAGTTCTTC
cdr3_aa: CASSRGGRAFPHEQFF

v_call: TRBV20-1
d_call: .
j_call: TRBJ2-5
clone_size: .
cdr3_nt: TGCAGTGCTGGGCCGATCCAAGAGACCCAGTACTTC
cdr3_aa: CSAGPIQETQYF

v_call: TRBV28
d_call: .
j_call: TRBJ2-1
clone_size: few
cdr3_nt: TGTGCCACCCTGCGCTACAATGAGCAGTTCTTC
cdr3_aa: CATLRYNEQFF

v_call: TRBV19
d_call: .
j_call: TRBJ1-2
clone_size: many
cdr3_nt: TGTGCCAGTAACCCAGGACCAGCAGGCTATGGCTACACCTTC
cdr3_aa: CASNPGPAGYGYTF

v_call: TRBV6-4
d_call: .
j_call: TRBJ1-5
clone_size: .
cdr3_nt: TGTGCCAGCAGTGTGGAGGCCAATCAGCCCCAGCATTTT
cdr3_aa: CASSVEANQPQHF

v_call: TRBV28
d_call: .
j_call: TRBJ1-4
clone_size: many
cdr3_nt: TGTGCCAGCAGTTTAGACAGAAGTAATGAAAAACTGTTTTTT
cdr3_aa: CASSLDRSNEKLFF

v_call: TRBV24-1
d_call: .
j_call: TRBJ2-1
clone_size: few
cdr3_nt: TGTGCCACCAGTGATTTGGTAGGGGGTGAGCAGTTCTTC
cdr3_aa: CATSDLVGGEQFF

v_call: TRBV7-2
d_call: TRBD2
j_call: TRBJ2-2
clone_size: many
cdr3_nt: TGTGCCAGCAGCTTAGTAGCGGGAAGAAACACCGGGGAGCTGTTTTTT
cdr3_aa: CASSLVAGRNTGELFF

v_call: TRBV6-1
d_call: TRBD1
j_call: TRBJ1-1
clone_size: many
cdr3_nt: TGTGCCAGCAGTGGACAGGGGAACACTGAAGCTTTCTTT
cdr3_aa: CASSGQGNTEAFF

v_call: TRBV12-3/TRBV12-4
d_call: .
j_call: TRBJ1-1
clone_size: many
cdr3_nt: TGTGCCAGCAGTTTAGCTCCAGGGGAAGCTTTCTTT
cdr3_aa: CASSLAPGEAFF

v_call: TRBV10-3
d_call: TRBD1
j_call: TRBJ2-1
clone_size: many
cdr3_nt: TGTGCCATCAGGCGGACAGGATACAATGAGCAGTTCTTC
cdr3_aa: CAIRRTGYNEQFF

v_call: TRBV7-2
d_call: .
j_call: TRBJ1-5
clone_size: many
cdr3_nt: TGTGCCAGCAGCTTAGGGCCAAATCAGCCCCAGCATTTT
cdr3_aa: CASSLGPNQPQHF

v_call: TRBV20-1
d_call: .
j_call: TRBJ1-5
clone_size: few
cdr3_nt: TGCAGTGTTATATTTGATAGCAATCAGCCCCAGCATTTT
cdr3_aa: CSVIFDSNQPQHF

v_call: TRBV20-1
d_call: .
j_call: TRBJ2-7
clone_size: few
cdr3_nt: TGCAGTGCTAATAATCCAGCGAACTACGAGCAGTACTTC
cdr3_aa: CSANNPANYEQYF

v_call: TRBV9
d_call: .
j_call: TRBJ1-1
clone_size: few
cdr3_nt: TGTGCCAGCAGCGTAAAGGCGAACACTGAAGCTTTCTTT
cdr3_aa: CASSVKANTEAFF

v_call: TRBV11-2
d_call: .
j_call: TRBJ1-6
clone_size: few
cdr3_nt: TGTGCCAGCAGCTTAAGACTGACCGCCAATTCACCCCTCCACTTT
cdr3_aa: CASSLRLTANSPLHF

v_call: TRBV7-2
d_call: TRBD1
j_call: TRBJ1-3
clone_size: many
cdr3_nt: TGTGCCAGCACCGGGACAGGCTCTGGAAACACCATATATTTT
cdr3_aa: CASTGTGSGNTIYF

v_call: TRBV28
d_call: .
j_call: TRBJ1-2
clone_size: many
cdr3_nt: TGTGCCAGCAGTTTGAGAACGGATGGCTACACCTTC
cdr3_aa: CASSLRTDGYTF

v_call: TRBV28
d_call: TRBD1
j_call: TRBJ1-2
clone_size: many
cdr3_nt: TGTGCCAGCAGCCCCACAGGGGACAGGGGCGCGAGGGGCTACACCTTC
cdr3_aa: CASSPTGDRGARGYTF

v_call: TRBV20-1
d_call: TRBD2
j_call: TRBJ2-1
clone_size: many
cdr3_nt: TGCAGTGCCTTCGGCGGGAGGGTCAATGAGCAGTTCTTC
cdr3_aa: CSAFGGRVNEQFF

v_call: TRBV2
d_call: .
j_call: TRBJ2-2
clone_size: .
cdr3_nt: TGTGCCAGCAGGCCCCAGGGAAGAACCGGGGAGCTGTTTTTT
cdr3_aa: CASRPQGRTGELFF

v_call: TRBV27
d_call: TRBD1
j_call: TRBJ2-7
clone_size: .
cdr3_nt: TGTGCCAGCAGTCGCTCCGGGACAGGGACCGACGAGCAGTACTTC
cdr3_aa: CASSRSGTGTDEQYF

v_call: TRBV6-1
d_call: TRBD2
j_call: TRBJ2-5
clone_size: many
cdr3_nt: TGTGCCAGCACTCTAGCGGGGGGGACCCAAGAGACCCAGTACTTC
cdr3_aa: CASTLAGGTQETQYF

v_call: TRBV7-6
d_call: TRBD2
j_call: TRBJ2-7
clone_size: many
cdr3_nt: TGTGCCAGCAGCTTAGGCGGCCCAGCGGGGGATCCCTACGAGCAGTACTTC
cdr3_aa: CASSLGGPAGDPYEQYF

v_call: TRBV9
d_call: .
j_call: TRBJ2-2
clone_size: .
cdr3_nt: TGTGCCAGCAGCGTACAATGGGGAAAGGACACCGGGGAGCTGTTTTTT
cdr3_aa: CASSVQWGKDTGELFF

v_call: TRBV7-2
d_call: .
j_call: TRBJ2-4
clone_size: many
cdr3_nt: TGTGCCAGCAGCTCCCGAGACCAGAGAGCCAAAAACATTCAGTACTTC
cdr3_aa: CASSSRDQRAKNIQYF

v_call: TRBV6-2/TRBV6-3
d_call: TRBD2
j_call: TRBJ2-5
clone_size: many
cdr3_nt: TGTGCCAGCAGTCCATCAATCGGGGGGGCCGAGACCCAGTACTTC
cdr3_aa: CASSPSIGGAETQYF

v_call: TRBV28
d_call: .
j_call: TRBJ1-1
clone_size: .
cdr3_nt: TGTGCCAGCAGTTTACCCTTAGTCCCTGAAGCTTTCTTT
cdr3_aa: CASSLPLVPEAFF

v_call: TRBV28
d_call: TRBD2
j_call: TRBJ2-7
clone_size: many
cdr3_nt: TGTGCCAGCAGGCCCCTCCTAGCGGGAGCATCGTACGAGCAGTACTTC
cdr3_aa: CASRPLLAGASYEQYF

v_call: TRBV9
d_call: .
j_call: TRBJ2-7
clone_size: many
cdr3_nt: TGTGCCAGCAGCGTAGCTCCGAGCTCCTACGAGCAGTACTTC
cdr3_aa: CASSVAPSSYEQYF

v_call: TRBV10-3
d_call: TRBD1
j_call: TRBJ2-3
clone_size: many
cdr3_nt: TGTGCCATCAGTAGGGACAGGCGCAGCACAGATACGCAGTATTTT
cdr3_aa: CAISRDRRSTDTQYF